This T cell receptor (beta chain) was observed in a study of T cell repertoires in cytomegalovirus infection. The wider study: As its CMV epitopes, the study selected recently identified HLA-C-restricted and well-studied HLA-B-restricted targets. Matching HLA type, along with CMV infection, was indicated by public TCR beta signatures.

The study, taken as a whole, reports: CMV-specific TCR beta clonotypes restricted by HLA-C were the ones dominating the ex vivo response. People with CMV and the relevant HLA were identified by cumulative public TCR beta family frequency.

TCRdb ran MiXCR on the reads and lists one entry per CDR3 protein. This sample has roughly 90,000 distinct CDR3 sequences, with less than 30% found just once. As regards this clonotype: What it binds is not known.

The CDR3 runs 18 residues. The germline V gene encodes CDR1 SGHTA and CDR2 FQGNSA. V lost 4 bases to trimming and J lost 0 bases, with 16 bases between them. The TCR was taken from a human donor in good health (CMV status not recorded). Some clones in this sample may be carry-over from other donors' samples. Source: CD8+ T cells from cultured PBMCs, taken from culture after CMV antigen stimulation. This rearrangement joins TRBV7-2 to TRBJ1-6, with unresolved D. CDR3 region: CASSSLGRESSYNSPLHF. For the CDR3, the DNA is TGTGCCAGCAGCTCTCTTGGACGGGAAAGCTCCTATAATTCACCCCTCCACTTT.